The T cell receptor (beta chain) under discussion was sequenced for a study of persistence of HIV-infected CD4 T cells. Whole-study findings and limits: Degenerate expanded CDR3beta sequences were enriched among CMV- and Gag-responding cells. Compared with CD3/CD28-stimulated cells, CMV- and Gag-responding cells showed lower TCRbeta richness.

Cells were stimulated nonspecifically with anti-CD3/anti-CD28 magnetic beads. Responding CD4+ T cells were sorted by upregulation of both CD40 ligand and CD69. Sequencing used immunoSEQ version 4 in survey mode. The method was immunoSEQ multiplex PCR; TCRdb's version includes in-frame clones alone and lacks a portion of them. Among 45,000 or so clones, 85% to 90% were seen once, and the ten largest hold approximately 3.2%. In regard to this clone: Its antigen remains unidentified.

The length of the CDR3 is 15 residues. The germline V gene encodes CDR1 SEHNR and CDR2 FQNEAQ (reference sequence). Trimming took 1 base from V and 1 from J, leaving 10 bases between them. This TCR derives from an adult woman with HIV who was CMV-seropositive. Specimen: CD4+ T cells sorted from PBMCs after roughly 17-hour stimulation, collected from a patient who received antiretroviral therapy. This chain uses TRBV7-9 with TRBJ2-5; TRBD2 is a possible D gene (5 bases). The CDR3 DNA is TGTGCCAGCAGCTTAGTTACAAGCGGCCAAGAGACCCAGTACTTC. It specifies CASSLVTSGQETQYF.